The source of this T cell receptor beta chain is a study of T cell changes during pregnancy in multiple sclerosis. Trimming stripped 0 bases from V and 3 bases from J, with 12 bases between. The CDR3 runs to 15 residues. CDR1 and CDR2 from the germline V gene are MNHEY and SVGAGI. TCRdb keeps only in-frame clones here, not all; method: immunoSEQ multiplex PCR. The profile covers roughly 57,000 clones, with roughly 94% appearing a single time and around 2.5% taken by the ten largest. This TCR was sampled from a female donor with multiple sclerosis, enrolled in a pregnancy study. This rearrangement joins TRBV6-5 to TRBJ2-7, with no clear D. The starting material was CD8+ T cells from peripheral blood mononuclear cells, obtained after pregnancy. In DNA form, the CDR3 reads TGTGCCAGCAGTTACTCACAAACAGTATACTACGAGCAGTACTTC. Residues: CASSYSQTVYYEQYF.